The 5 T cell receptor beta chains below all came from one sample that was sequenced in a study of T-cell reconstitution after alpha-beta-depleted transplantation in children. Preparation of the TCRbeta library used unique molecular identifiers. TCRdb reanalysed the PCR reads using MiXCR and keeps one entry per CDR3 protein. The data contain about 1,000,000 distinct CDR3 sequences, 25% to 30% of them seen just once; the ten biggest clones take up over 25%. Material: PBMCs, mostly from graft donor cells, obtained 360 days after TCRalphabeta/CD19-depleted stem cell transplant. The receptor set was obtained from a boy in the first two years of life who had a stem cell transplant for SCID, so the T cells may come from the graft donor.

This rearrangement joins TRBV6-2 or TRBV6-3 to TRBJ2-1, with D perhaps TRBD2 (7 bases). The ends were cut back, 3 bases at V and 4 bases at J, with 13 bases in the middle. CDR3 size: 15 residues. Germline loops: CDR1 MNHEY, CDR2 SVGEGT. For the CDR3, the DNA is TGTGCCAGCAGTTATGGGGCGGGGGCTTACAATGAGCAGTTCTTC. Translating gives CASSYGAGAYNEQFF.

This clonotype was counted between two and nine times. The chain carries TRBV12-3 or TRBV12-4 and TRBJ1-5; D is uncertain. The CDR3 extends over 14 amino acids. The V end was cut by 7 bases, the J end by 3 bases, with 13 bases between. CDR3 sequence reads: CASTSVSSNQPQHF. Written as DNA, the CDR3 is TGTGCCAGCACCTCCGTCTCTTCCAATCAGCCCCAGCATTTT.

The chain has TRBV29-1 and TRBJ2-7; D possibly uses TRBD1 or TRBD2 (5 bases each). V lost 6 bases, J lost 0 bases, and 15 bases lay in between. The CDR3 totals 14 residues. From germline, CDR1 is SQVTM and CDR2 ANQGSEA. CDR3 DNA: TGCAGCGTCGAGGGGTCAGGACCCTCCTACGAGCAGTACTTC. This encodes CSVEGSGPSYEQYF.

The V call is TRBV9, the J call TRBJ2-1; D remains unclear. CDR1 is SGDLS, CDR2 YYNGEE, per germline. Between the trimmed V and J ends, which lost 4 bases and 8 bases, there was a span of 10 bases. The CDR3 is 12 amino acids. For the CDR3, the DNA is TGTGCCAGCAGCCCAAACCAGGATGAGCAGTTCTTC. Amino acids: CASSPNQDEQFF. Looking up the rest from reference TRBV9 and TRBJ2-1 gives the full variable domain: DSGVTQTPKHLITATGQRVTLRCSPRSGDLSVYWYQQSLDQGLQFLIQYYNGEERAKGNILERFSAQQFPDLHSELNLSSLELGDSALYFCASSPNQDEQFFGPGTRLTVL.

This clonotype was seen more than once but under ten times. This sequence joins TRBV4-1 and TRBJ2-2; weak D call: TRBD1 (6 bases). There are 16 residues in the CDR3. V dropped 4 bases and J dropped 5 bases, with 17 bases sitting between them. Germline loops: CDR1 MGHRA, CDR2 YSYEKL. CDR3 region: CASSLTGLRGTGELFF. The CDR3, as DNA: TGCGCCAGCAGCCTCACTGGCTTGAGGGGGACCGGGGAGCTGTTTTTT.